This entry lists 15 T cell receptor beta chains sequenced from one sample in a study of PD-L1 blockade in urothelial cancer. Produced via immunoSEQ multiplex PCR; TCRdb's table is partial and in-frame only. The sample contains 25,000 to 30,000 clones, around 87% of which appear only once. Sample: PBMCs, taken around atezolizumab (anti-PD-L1) treatment. The receptor set was obtained from a man in his forties or fifties with urothelial cancer.

The chain carries TRBV27 and TRBJ2-1; 14 bases agree with TRBD2. This CDR3 contains 17 residues. Germline values: CDR1 MNHEY, CDR2 SMNVEV (reference sequence). The V gene end was trimmed by 6 bases and the J gene end by 8 bases; junction bases not matched to a gene: 12. The CDR3 DNA reads as TGTGCCAGCAGCCAACGACTAGCGGGAGGGCCAATAGATGAGCAGTTCTTC. It encodes CASSQRLAGGPIDEQFF.

This chain links TRBV5-1 with TRBJ1-2, with D perhaps TRBD1 (6 bases). Looked up from germline, CDR1 is SGHRS and CDR2 is YFSETQ. V lost 0 bases to trimming and J lost 4 bases, with 13 bases between them. The CDR3 covers 15 residues. CDR3 sequence reads: CASSLVPGDIYGYTF. Here the CDR3 DNA reads TGCGCCAGCAGCTTGGTGCCAGGGGATATCTATGGCTACACCTTC.

The chain is built from TRBV11-2 and TRBJ1-5; no clear D gene. Deletions cut 0 bases from V and 7 bases from J, with 7 bases between. The germline V gene encodes CDR1 SGHAT and CDR2 FQNNGV. This CDR3 is built from 13 residues. The CDR3 DNA reads as TGTGCCAGCAGCTTAGATCCGAGCCAGCCCCAGCATTTT. It encodes CASSLDPSQPQHF.

The chain couples TRBV2 to TRBJ2-2, with D maybe TRBD2 (5 bases). The CDR3 has 15 residues. The V gene's germline CDR1 is SNHLY and CDR2 FYNNEI. With 7 bases removed from V and 0 bases from J, the gap between germline ends came to 12 bases. For the CDR3, the DNA is TGTGCCAGCAACTCCCTAGCAGCGAACACCGGGGAGCTGTTTTTT. Translation: CASNSLAANTGELFF.

The CDR3 loop is CASIRGYSYNEQFF. In DNA, the CDR3 is TGTGCCAGCATTCGCGGCTACTCCTACAATGAGCAGTTCTTC. The chain employs TRBV6-6 and TRBJ2-1; D is unclear. Trimming pared 7 bases from V and 0 bases from J, leaving 10 bases between. Germline CDR1 and CDR2: MNHNY and SVGAGI (reference sequence). CDR3 length equals 14 residues.

The rearrangement links TRBV5-1 to TRBJ2-1, with TRBD2 matching 10 bases. CDR3 length: 15 amino acids. V trimming: 7 bases; J trimming: 10 bases; junction bases outside the gene matches: 14. Germline CDR1 and CDR2: SGHRS and YFSETQ. CDR3 amino acids: CASCRTGTSEGEQFF. The CDR3 DNA reads TGCGCCAGCTGCCGCACTGGGACTAGCGAGGGAGAGCAGTTCTTC.

The chain recombines TRBV9 with TRBJ1-1; D possibly corresponds to TRBD1 (6 bases). The CDR3 is 15 amino acids. In germline, CDR1 is SGDLS, CDR2 YYNGEE. Trimming shortened V by 3 bases and J by 7 bases, and 19 bases separated the two germline ends. The CDR3 is CASSALTGTRVEAFF. CDR3 bases: TGTGCCAGCAGCGCCCTTACCGGGACACGCGTTGAAGCTTTCTTT.

The genes are TRBV7-2 and TRBJ1-1, with D unresolved. Germline CDR1 is SGHTA and CDR2 is FQGNSA. The CDR3 covers 14 residues. Trimming pared 1 base from V and 2 bases from J, leaving 8 bases between. Here the CDR3 DNA reads TGTGCCAGCAGCTTAGACAGTTCCAACACTGAAGCTTTCTTT. Protein product: CASSLDSSNTEAFF.

This clone was counted between two and nine times. The chain couples TRBV7-9 to TRBJ1-2, with TRBD1 matching 9 bases. V trimming: 10 bases; J trimming: 4 bases; junction bases outside the gene matches: 7. The CDR3 length is 13 residues. Germline CDR1 SEHNR, CDR2 FQNEAQ (reference sequence). Here the CDR3 DNA reads TGTGCCACCCCCGGGACAGGGTCCTATGGCTACACCTTC. Translating it yields CATPGTGSYGYTF.

The chain is built from TRBV27 and TRBJ1-6; D perhaps matches TRBD1 (6 bases). Between the trimmed V and J ends, which lost 6 bases and 5 bases, there was a span of 14 bases. This CDR3 is 15 amino acids long. From germline, CDR1 is MNHEY and CDR2 SMNVEV (reference sequence). The CDR3 is CASRLEGVDNSPLHF. The CDR3 nucleotides are TGTGCCAGCAGGCTCGAGGGGGTCGATAATTCACCCCTCCACTTT.

This clone was detected only a few times. The V and J genes are TRBV25-1 and TRBJ2-1; TRBD1 matches 11 bases. The CDR3 length is 14 residues. Germline CDR1 reads MGHDK; CDR2 reads SYGVNS. V gave up 8 bases and J gave up 8 bases; unmatched junction bases: 8. The CDR3: CASAGTGGHDEQFF. The CDR3 region has the DNA TGTGCCAGCGCCGGGACAGGGGGTCACGATGAGCAGTTCTTC.

The chain recombines TRBV13 with TRBJ2-5, with 12 bases matching TRBD2. Trimming at V came to 5 bases and at J to 4 bases, leaving 11 bases not matched to a gene. Germline values: CDR1 PRHDT, CDR2 FYEKMQ (reference sequence). This CDR3 spans 17 amino acids. For the CDR3, the DNA is TGTGCCAGCAGCCAATGGGCTAGCGGGGGGGCCCCAGAGACCCAGTACTTC. This codes for CASSQWASGGAPETQYF. Filled out from reference TRBV13 and TRBJ2-5, the complete variable domain reads AAGVIQSPRHLIKEKRETATLKCYPIPRHDTVYWYQQGPGQDPQFLISFYEKMQSDKGSIPDRFSAQQFSDYHSELNMSSLELGDSALYFCASSQWASGGAPETQYFGPGTRLLVL.

The rearrangement joins TRBV28 to TRBJ1-2, with 8 bases fitting TRBD1. The CDR3 covers 12 residues. The germline V gene encodes CDR1 MDHEN and CDR2 SYDVKM. Trimming cost V 3 bases and J 6 bases; bases outside gene matches: 0. In DNA form, the CDR3 reads TGTGCCAGCAGTTTGACAGGGGATGGCTACACCTTC. It is translated as CASSLTGDGYTF.

V is TRBV30 and J is TRBJ1-2, with D uncertain. Trimming pared 1 base from V and 4 bases from J, leaving 10 bases between. Per germline, CDR1 GTSNPN and CDR2 SVGIG (reference sequence). The CDR3 loop spans 13 amino acids. The CDR3 DNA is TGTGCCTGGAGTGGAGGGATTGGCTATGGCTACACCTTC. Encoded protein: CAWSGGIGYGYTF.

This clone was detected a few times. The V gene is TRBV18, the J gene TRBJ1-5; D not resolved. CDR3 length equals 12 residues. CDR1 KGHSH and CDR2 LQKENI come from the germline V gene. Deletions cut 3 bases from V and 4 bases from J, with 4 bases between. The CDR3 coding sequence is TGTGCCAGCTCACCTCCGAATCAGCCCCAGCATTTT. This codes for CASSPPNQPQHF.